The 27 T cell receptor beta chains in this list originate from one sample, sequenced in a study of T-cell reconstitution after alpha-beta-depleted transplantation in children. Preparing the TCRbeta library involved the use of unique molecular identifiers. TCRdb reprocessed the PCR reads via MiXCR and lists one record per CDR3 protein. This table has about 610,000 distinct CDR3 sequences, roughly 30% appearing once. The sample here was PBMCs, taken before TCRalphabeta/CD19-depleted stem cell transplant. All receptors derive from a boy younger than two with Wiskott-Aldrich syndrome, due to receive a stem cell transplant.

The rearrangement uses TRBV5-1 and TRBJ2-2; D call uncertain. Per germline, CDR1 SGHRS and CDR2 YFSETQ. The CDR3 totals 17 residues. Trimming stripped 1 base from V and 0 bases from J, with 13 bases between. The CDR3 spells CASSLPRTEPNTGELFF. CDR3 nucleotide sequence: TGCGCCAGCAGCTTGCCTCGGACGGAGCCGAACACCGGGGAGCTGTTTTTT.

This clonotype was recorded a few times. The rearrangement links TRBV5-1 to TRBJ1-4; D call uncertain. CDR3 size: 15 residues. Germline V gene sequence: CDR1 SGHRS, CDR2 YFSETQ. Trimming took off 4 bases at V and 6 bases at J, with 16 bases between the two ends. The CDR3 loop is CASSPIWGGDEKLFF. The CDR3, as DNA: TGCGCCAGCAGCCCAATCTGGGGTGGTGATGAAAAACTGTTTTTT.

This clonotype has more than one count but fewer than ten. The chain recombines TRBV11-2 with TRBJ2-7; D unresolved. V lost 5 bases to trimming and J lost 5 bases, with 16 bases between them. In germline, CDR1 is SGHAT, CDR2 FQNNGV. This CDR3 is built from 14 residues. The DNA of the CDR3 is TGTGCCAGCAGCCCCACCATGACCTTCGACGAGCAGTACTTC. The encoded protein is CASSPTMTFDEQYF. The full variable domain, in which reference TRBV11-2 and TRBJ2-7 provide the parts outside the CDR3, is EAGVAQSPRYKIIEKRQSVAFWCNPISGHATLYWYQQILGQGPKLLIQFQNNGVVDDSQLPKDRFSAERLKGVDSTLKIQPAKLEDSAVYLCASSPTMTFDEQYFGPGTRLTVT.

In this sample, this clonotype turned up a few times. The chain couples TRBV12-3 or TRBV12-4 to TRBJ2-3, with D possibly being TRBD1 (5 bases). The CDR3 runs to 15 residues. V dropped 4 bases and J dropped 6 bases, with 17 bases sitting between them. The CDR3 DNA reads TGTGCCAGCAGTTCTCACACGACAGTCGGGGATACGCAGTATTTT. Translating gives CASSSHTTVGDTQYF.

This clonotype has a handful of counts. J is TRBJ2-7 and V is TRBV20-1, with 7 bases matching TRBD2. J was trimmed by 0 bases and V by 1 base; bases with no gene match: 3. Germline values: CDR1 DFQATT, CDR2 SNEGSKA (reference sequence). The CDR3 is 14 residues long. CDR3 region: CSARASGASYEQYF. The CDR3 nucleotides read TGCAGTGCTAGAGCCAGCGGGGCCTCCTACGAGCAGTACTTC.

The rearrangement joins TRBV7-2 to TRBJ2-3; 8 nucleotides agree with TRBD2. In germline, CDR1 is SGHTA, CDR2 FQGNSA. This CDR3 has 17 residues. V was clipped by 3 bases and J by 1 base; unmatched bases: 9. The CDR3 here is CASSFTGGLPRTDTQYF. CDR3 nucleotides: TGTGCCAGCAGCTTTACGGGAGGGCTCCCCCGCACAGATACGCAGTATTTT.

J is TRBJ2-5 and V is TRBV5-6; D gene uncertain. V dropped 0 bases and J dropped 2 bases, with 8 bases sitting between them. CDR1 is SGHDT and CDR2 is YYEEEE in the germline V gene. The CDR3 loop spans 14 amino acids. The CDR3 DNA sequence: TGTGCCAGCAGCTTGGGTGCGTCACAAGAGACCCAGTACTTC. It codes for CASSLGASQETQYF.

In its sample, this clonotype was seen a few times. This chain's CDR3 is CASSTQLPGGLETQYF. The CDR3 bases are TGTGCCAGCAGTACCCAGTTGCCAGGGGGCTTAGAGACCCAGTACTTC. The genes are TRBV6-1 and TRBJ2-5; TRBD1 agrees at 8 bases. With 5 bases clipped from V and 4 bases from J, the junction kept 12 bases outside the gene matches. CDR3 length: 16 amino acids. Germline-derived CDR1 and CDR2 are MNHNS and SASEGT.

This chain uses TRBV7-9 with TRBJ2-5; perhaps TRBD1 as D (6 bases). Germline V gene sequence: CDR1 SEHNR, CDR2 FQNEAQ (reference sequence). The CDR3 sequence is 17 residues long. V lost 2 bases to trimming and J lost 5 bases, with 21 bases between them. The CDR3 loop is CASSLSRWTVWRETQYF. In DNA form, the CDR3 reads TGTGCCAGCAGCTTAAGCCGATGGACAGTTTGGCGGGAGACCCAGTACTTC. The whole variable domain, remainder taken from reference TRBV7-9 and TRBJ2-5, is DTGVSQNPRHKITKRGQNVTFRCDPISEHNRLYWYRQTLGQGPEFLTYFQNEAQLEKSRLLSDRFSAERPKGSFSTLEIQRTEQGDSAMYLCASSLSRWTVWRETQYFGPGTRLLVL.

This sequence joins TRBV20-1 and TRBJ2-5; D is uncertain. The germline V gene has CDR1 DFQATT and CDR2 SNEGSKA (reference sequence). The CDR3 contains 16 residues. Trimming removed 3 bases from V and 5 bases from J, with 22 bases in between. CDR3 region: CSASPGRALQRETQYF. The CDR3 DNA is TGCAGTGCTAGCCCGGGCCGTGCACTCCAAAGGGAGACCCAGTACTTC.

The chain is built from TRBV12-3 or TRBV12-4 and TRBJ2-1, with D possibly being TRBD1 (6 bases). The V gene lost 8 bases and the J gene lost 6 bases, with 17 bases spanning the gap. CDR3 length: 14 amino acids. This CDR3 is CASLGNRVGNEQFF. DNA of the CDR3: TGTGCCAGCCTGGGGAACAGGGTAGGCAATGAGCAGTTCTTC.

CDR3 nucleotides: TGTGCCAGCAGGCTCACCGGGGCCACCGGGGAGCTGTTTTTT. Translation gives CASRLTGATGELFF. The rearrangement links TRBV11-2 to TRBJ2-2; D is perhaps TRBD1 or TRBD2 (5 bases each). The V and J ends lost 6 bases and 4 bases respectively, with 12 bases between them. This CDR3 is 14 amino acids long. Per the germline V gene, CDR1 is SGHAT and CDR2 is FQNNGV.

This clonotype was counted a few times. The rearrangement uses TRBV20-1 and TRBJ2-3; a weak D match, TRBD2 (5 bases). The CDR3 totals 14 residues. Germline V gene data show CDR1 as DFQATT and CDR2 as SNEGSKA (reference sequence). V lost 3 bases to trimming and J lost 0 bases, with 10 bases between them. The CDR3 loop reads CSASFTGSTDTQYF. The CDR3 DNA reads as TGCAGTGCTAGCTTCACGGGGAGCACAGATACGCAGTATTTT.

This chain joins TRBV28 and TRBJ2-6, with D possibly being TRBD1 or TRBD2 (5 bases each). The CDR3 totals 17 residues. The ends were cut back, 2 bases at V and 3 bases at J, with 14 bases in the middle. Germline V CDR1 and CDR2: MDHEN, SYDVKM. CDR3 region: CASSLRGHSSGANVLTF. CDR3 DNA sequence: TGTGCCAGCAGTTTACGGGGCCATTCTAGTGGGGCCAACGTCCTGACTTTC.

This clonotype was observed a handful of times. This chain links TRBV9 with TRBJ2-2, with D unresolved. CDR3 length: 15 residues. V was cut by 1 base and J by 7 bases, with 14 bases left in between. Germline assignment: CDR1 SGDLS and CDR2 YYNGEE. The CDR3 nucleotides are TGTGCCAGCAGCGTACGAGTGGACGCACTCGGGGAGCTGTTTTTT. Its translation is CASSVRVDALGELFF.

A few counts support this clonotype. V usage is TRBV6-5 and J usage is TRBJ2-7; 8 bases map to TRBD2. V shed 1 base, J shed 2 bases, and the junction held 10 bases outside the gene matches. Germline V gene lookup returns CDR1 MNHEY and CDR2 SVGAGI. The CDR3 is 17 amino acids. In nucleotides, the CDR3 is TGTGCCAGCAGTTACTTGCGGGGCGAGGGACTAGCCTACGAGCAGTACTTC. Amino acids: CASSYLRGEGLAYEQYF.

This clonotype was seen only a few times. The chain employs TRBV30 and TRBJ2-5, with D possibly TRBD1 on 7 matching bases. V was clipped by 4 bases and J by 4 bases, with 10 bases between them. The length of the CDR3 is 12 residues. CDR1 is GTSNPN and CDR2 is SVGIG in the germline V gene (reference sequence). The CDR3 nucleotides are TGTGCCTGGAACAGGGGAGGAGAGACCCAGTACTTC. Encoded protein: CAWNRGGETQYF.

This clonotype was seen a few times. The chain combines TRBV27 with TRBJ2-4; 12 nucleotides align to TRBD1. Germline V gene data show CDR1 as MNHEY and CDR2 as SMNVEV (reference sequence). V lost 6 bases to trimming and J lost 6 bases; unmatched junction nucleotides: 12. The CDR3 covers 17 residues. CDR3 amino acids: CASRTLQGTGGVNIQYF. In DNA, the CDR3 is TGTGCCAGCAGGACCCTCCAAGGGACAGGGGGCGTAAACATTCAGTACTTC.

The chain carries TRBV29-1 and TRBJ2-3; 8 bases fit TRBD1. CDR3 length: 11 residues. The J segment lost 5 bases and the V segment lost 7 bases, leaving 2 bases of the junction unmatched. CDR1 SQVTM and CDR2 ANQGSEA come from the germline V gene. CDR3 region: CSAGQGDTQYF. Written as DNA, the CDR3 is TGCAGCGCAGGACAGGGAGATACGCAGTATTTT.

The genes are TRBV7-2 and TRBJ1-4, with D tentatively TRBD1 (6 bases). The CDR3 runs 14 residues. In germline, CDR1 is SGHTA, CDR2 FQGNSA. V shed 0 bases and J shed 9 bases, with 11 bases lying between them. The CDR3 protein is CASSLARGHKKLFF. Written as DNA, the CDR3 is TGTGCCAGCAGCTTAGCGCGGGGACATAAAAAACTGTTTTTT.

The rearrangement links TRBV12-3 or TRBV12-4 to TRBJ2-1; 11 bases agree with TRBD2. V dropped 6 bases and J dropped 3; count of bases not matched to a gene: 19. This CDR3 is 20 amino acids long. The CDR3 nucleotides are TGTGCCAGCAGGCATCCTACTAGCGGGAGTAATTTGGCGGTCTACAATGAGCAGTTCTTC. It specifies CASRHPTSGSNLAVYNEQFF.

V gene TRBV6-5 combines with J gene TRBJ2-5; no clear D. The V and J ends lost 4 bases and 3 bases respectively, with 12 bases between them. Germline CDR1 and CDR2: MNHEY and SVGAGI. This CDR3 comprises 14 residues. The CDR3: CASSSTRPEETQYF. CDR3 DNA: TGTGCCAGCAGTTCAACTCGACCAGAAGAGACCCAGTACTTC.

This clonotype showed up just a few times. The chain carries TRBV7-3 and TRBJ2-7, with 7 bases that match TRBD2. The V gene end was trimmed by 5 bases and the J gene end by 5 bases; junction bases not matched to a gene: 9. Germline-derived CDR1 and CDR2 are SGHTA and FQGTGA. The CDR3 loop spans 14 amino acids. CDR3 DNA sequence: TGTGCCAGCAGCCCCTCGGGGAGGGCCCACGAGCAGTACTTC. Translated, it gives CASSPSGRAHEQYF.

The CDR3 DNA reads as TGTGCCATCAGTGAGTCGAGCCGGACAGGGGACGAAAAACTGTTTTTT. Translating it yields CAISESSRTGDEKLFF. The V gene is TRBV10-3, the J gene TRBJ1-4, with 9 bases identical to TRBD1. The CDR3 runs 16 residues. Germline lookup yields CDR1 ENHRY and CDR2 SYGVKD. The ends lost 0 bases at V and 8 bases at J; junction bases unmatched: 7.

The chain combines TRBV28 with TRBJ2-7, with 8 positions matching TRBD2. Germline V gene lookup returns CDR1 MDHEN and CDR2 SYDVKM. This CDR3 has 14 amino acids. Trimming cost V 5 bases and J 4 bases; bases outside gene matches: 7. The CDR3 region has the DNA TGTGCCAGCAGTAGCGCGACTAGCGCATACGAGCAGTACTTC. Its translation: CASSSATSAYEQYF.

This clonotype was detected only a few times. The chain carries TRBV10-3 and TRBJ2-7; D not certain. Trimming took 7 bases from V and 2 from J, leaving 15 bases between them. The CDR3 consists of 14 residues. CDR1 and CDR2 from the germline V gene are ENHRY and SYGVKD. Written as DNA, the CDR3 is TGTGCCATCAAAGGGTTTGAGAACGCCTACGAGCAGTACTTC. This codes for CAIKGFENAYEQYF.

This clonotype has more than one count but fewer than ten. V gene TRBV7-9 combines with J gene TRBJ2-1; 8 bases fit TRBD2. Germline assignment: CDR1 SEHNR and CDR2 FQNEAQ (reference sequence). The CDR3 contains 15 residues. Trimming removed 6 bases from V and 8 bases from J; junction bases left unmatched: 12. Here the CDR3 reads CASRTGTSFPDEQFF. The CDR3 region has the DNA TGTGCCAGCAGGACCGGGACTAGTTTCCCCGATGAGCAGTTCTTC.